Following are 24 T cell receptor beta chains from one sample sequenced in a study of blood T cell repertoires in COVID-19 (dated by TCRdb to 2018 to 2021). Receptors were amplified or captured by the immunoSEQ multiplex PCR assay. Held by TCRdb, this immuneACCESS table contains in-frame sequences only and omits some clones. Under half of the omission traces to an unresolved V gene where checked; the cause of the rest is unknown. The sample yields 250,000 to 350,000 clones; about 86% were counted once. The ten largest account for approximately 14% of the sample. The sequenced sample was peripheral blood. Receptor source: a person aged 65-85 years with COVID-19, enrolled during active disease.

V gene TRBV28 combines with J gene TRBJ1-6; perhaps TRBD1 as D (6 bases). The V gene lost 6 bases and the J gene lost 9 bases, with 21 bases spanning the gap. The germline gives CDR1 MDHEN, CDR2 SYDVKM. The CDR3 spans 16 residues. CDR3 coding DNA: TGTGCCAGCAGCCAGGGGTCGGGACAATTAAGTTCACCCCTCCACTTT. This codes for CASSQGSGQLSSPLHF.

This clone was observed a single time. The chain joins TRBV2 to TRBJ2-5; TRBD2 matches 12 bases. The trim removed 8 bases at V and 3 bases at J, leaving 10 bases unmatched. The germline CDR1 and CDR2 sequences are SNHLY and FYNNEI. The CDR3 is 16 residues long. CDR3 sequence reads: CASVASGGVLKETQYF. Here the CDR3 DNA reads TGTGCCAGCGTGGCTAGCGGGGGGGTATTAAAAGAGACCCAGTACTTC.

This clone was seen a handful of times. The CDR3 loop reads CASSAGRHGPDEQFF. DNA for the CDR3: TGTGCCAGCAGCGCTGGGAGACACGGGCCCGATGAGCAGTTCTTC. This chain connects TRBV3-1 (or the pseudogene TRBV3-2) to TRBJ2-1, with D possibly TRBD2 on 5 matching bases. This CDR3 has 15 residues. V was pared by 5 bases and J by 8 bases, with 19 bases between. CDR1 LGHDT and CDR2 YNNKEL come from the germline V gene (reference sequence).

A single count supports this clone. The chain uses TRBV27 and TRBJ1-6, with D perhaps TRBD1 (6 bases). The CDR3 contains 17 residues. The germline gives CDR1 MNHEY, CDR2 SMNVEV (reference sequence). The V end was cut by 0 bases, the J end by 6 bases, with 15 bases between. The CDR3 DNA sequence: TGTGCCAGCAGTTTATCCGGGCAGGGGAGCAGTAATTCACCCCTCCACTTT. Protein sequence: CASSLSGQGSSNSPLHF.

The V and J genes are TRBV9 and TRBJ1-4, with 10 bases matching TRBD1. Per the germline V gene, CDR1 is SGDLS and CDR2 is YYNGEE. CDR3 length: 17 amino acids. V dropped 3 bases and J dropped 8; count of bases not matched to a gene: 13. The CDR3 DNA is TGTGCCAGCAGCGAGGGAGGAGGCGGGACAGGGGCGGAAAAACTGTTTTTT. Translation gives CASSEGGGGTGAEKLFF.

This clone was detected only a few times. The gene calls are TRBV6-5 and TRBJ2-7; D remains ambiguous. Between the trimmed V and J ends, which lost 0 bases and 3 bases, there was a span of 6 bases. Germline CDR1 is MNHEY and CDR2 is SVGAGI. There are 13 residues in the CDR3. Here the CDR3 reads CASSYSHSYEQYF. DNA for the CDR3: TGTGCCAGCAGTTACTCCCACAGCTACGAGCAGTACTTC.

For the CDR3, the DNA is TGTGCCAGCAGCACGACAGGAAGAAATGAAAAACTGTTTTTT. Encoded protein: CASSTTGRNEKLFF. The rearrangement joins TRBV9 to TRBJ1-4; D perhaps matches TRBD1 (6 bases). The CDR3 length is 14 residues. Deletions cut 4 bases from V and 5 bases from J, with 12 bases between. Germline V lookup: CDR1 SGDLS, CDR2 YYNGEE.

CDR3 protein: CATSEAGRPTQYF. The CDR3 DNA reads as TGTGCCACCTCTGAAGCGGGGAGGCCGACCCAGTACTTC. V gene TRBV24-1 combines with J gene TRBJ2-5; 7 bases are shared with TRBD2. This CDR3 has 13 residues. Germline values: CDR1 KGHDR, CDR2 SFDVKD. V dropped 9 bases and J dropped 7; count of bases not matched to a gene: 10.

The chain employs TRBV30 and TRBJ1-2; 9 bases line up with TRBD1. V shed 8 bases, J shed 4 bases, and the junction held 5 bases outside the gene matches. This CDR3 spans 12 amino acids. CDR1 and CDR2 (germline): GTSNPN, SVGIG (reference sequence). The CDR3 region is CAGRTGAYGYTF. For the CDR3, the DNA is TGTGCCGGCCGGACAGGGGCCTATGGCTACACCTTC.

The CDR3 region is CSVAGTTSYEQYF. CDR3 coding DNA: TGCAGCGTTGCGGGGACAACCTCCTACGAGCAGTACTTC. The rearrangement uses TRBV29-1 and TRBJ2-7; D is perhaps TRBD1 (6 bases). The length of the CDR3 is 13 residues. Trimming removed 4 bases from V and 0 bases from J, with 10 bases in between. The germline gives CDR1 SQVTM, CDR2 ANQGSEA.

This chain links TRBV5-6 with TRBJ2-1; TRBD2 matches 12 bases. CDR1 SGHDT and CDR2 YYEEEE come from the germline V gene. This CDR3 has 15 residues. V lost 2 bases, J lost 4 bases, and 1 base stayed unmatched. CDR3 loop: CASSFGTSGYNEQFF. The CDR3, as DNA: TGTGCCAGCAGCTTCGGGACTAGCGGGTACAATGAGCAGTTCTTC.

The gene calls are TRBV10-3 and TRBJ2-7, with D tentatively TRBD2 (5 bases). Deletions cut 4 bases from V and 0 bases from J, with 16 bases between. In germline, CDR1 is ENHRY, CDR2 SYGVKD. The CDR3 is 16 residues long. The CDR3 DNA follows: TGTGCCATCAGTGGGGGTGTCCCGAGGGACTCCTACGAGCAGTACTTC. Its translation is CAISGGVPRDSYEQYF.

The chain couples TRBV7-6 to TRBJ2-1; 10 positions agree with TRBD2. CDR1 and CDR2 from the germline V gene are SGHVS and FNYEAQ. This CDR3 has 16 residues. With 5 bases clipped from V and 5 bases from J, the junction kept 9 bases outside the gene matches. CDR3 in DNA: TGTGCCAGCAGCCCCGAAACTAGCGGGGTGGACAATGAGCAGTTCTTC. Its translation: CASSPETSGVDNEQFF.

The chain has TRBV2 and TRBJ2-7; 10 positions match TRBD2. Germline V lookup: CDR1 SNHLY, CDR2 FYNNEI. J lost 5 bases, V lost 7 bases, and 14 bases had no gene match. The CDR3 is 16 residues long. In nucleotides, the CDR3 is TGTGCCAGCACCCGGACCCTAGCGGGGGTCTTCCACGAGCAGTACTTC. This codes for CASTRTLAGVFHEQYF.

The CDR3 sequence is CASSDSGGAYNEQFF. CDR3 DNA sequence: TGTGCCAGCAGTGACAGCGGGGGGGCCTACAATGAGCAGTTCTTC. The chain has TRBV6-4 and TRBJ2-1, with 10 bases aligning to TRBD2. Germline assignment: CDR1 MRHNA and CDR2 SNTAGT. V lost 2 bases and J lost 2; bases outside the gene matches: 0. The CDR3 runs 15 residues.

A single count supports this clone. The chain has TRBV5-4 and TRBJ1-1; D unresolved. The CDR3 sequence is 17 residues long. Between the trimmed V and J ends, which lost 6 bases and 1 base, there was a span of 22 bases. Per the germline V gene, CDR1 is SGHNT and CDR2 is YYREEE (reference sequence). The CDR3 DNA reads TGTGCCAGCACCGCATCAGGTAAATCGAGGGCGAACACTGAAGCTTTCTTT. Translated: CASTASGKSRANTEAFF.

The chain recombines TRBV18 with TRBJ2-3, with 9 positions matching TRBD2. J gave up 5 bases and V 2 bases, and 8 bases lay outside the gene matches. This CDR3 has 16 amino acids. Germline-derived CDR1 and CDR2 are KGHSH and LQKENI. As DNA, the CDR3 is TGTGCCAGCTCACCAATCATGCGGGAGGGTAGAGATACGCAGTATTTT. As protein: CASSPIMREGRDTQYF.

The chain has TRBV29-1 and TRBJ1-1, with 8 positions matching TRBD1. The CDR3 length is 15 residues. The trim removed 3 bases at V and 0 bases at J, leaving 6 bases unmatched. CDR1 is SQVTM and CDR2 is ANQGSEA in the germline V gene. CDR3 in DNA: TGCAGCGTTGACAGGGGGCGATCTGTGAACACTGAAGCTTTCTTT. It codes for CSVDRGRSVNTEAFF.

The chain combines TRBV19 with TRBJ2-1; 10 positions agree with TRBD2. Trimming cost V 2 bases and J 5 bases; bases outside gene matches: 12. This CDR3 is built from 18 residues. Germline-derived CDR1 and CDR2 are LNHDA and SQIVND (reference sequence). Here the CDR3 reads CASSIPLAGTALNNEQFF. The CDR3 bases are TGTGCCAGTAGTATACCACTAGCGGGGACCGCCTTAAACAATGAGCAGTTCTTC.

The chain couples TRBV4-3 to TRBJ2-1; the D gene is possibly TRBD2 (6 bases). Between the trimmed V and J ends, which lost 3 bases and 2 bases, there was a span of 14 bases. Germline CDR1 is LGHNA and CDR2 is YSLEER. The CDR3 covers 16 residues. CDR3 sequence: CASSQREDFTYNEQFF. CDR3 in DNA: TGCGCCAGCAGCCAGAGGGAGGACTTTACCTACAATGAGCAGTTCTTC.

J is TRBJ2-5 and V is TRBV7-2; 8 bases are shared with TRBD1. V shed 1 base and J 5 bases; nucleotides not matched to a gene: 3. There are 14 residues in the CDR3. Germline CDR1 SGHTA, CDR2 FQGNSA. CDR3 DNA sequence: TGTGCCAGCAGCTTAGGTACAGGGGGGGAGACCCAGTACTTC. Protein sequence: CASSLGTGGETQYF. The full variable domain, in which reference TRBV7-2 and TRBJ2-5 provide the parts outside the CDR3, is GAGVSQSPSNKVTEKGKDVELRCDPISGHTALYWYRQSLGQGLEFLIYFQGNSAPDKSGLPSDRFSAERTGGSVSTLTIQRTQQEDSAVYLCASSLGTGGETQYFGPGTRLLVL.

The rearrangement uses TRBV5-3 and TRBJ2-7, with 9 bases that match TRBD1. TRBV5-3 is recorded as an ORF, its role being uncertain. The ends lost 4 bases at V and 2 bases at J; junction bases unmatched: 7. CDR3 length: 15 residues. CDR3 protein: CARSRRDRETYEQYF. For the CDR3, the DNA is TGTGCCAGAAGCCGCCGGGACAGGGAGACCTACGAGCAGTACTTC.

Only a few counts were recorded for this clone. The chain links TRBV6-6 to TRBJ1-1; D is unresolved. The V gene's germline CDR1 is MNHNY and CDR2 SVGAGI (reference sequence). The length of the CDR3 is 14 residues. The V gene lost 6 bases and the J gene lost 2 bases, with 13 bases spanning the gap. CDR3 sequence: CASSHPNSNTEAFF. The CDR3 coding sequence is TGTGCCAGCAGCCACCCGAACAGTAACACTGAAGCTTTCTTT.

CDR3 coding DNA: TGTGCCGGAAAACAGGGATTGAACACTGAAGCTTTCTTT. This codes for CAGKQGLNTEAFF. The J gene is TRBJ1-1, the V gene TRBV2; D is perhaps TRBD1 (6 bases). The CDR3 runs 13 residues. Germline V lookup: CDR1 SNHLY, CDR2 FYNNEI. The V end was cut by 11 bases, the J end by 0 bases, with 13 bases between.